This TCR beta chain was sequenced in a study of T cells in localized non-small cell lung cancer. Regarding the study as a whole: Higher blood T cell density went with longer overall survival.

About this clone: Its matching antigen is unknown.

The CDR3 covers 15 residues. Germline CDR1 is MNHEY and CDR2 is SMNVEV (reference sequence). The V end was cut by 4 bases, the J end by 7 bases, with 17 bases between. Assay used: immunoSEQ multiplex PCR; TCRdb lists only in-frame clones, some missing. Of about 21,000 clones in the sample, about 87% were seen once. This receptor was obtained from a male donor at least 60 years old with stage I squamous cell lung carcinoma. The V call is TRBV27, the J call TRBJ2-1; D might be TRBD1 (6 bases). The sample here was peripheral blood, taken before any cancer treatment. The CDR3, as DNA: TGTGCCAGCAGTTCGCAGGGGAAGGGGACGAATGAGCAGTTCTTC. Encoded protein: CASSSQGKGTNEQFF.